This T cell receptor beta chain is from a study of T-cell reconstitution after alpha-beta-depleted transplantation in children. General observations from the study: There were some patients whose high TCRbeta diversity at day 60 came from surviving recipient T cells and thymic progenitors. T-cell counts and diversity at one year post-transplant came mainly from newly produced T cells.

For this clonotype: The antigen is not known.

Unique molecular identifiers tagged the TCRbeta library. TCRdb reprocessed the PCR reads with MiXCR, giving one entry per CDR3 protein. The sample lists about 580,000 distinct CDR3 sequences, under 25% occurring once. Trimming cost V 3 bases and J 2 bases, with 10 bases left between them. The CDR3 totals 15 residues. The germline CDR1 and CDR2 sequences are SGHTA and FQGNSA. J is TRBJ2-2 and V is TRBV7-2; D remains ambiguous. Material: PBMCs, mostly from graft donor cells, obtained 360 days after TCRalphabeta/CD19-depleted stem cell transplant. The clonotype originates from a boy younger than two who had a stem cell transplant for acute myeloid leukemia, so the T cells may come from the graft donor. The CDR3 nucleotides are TGTGCCAGCAGCTTCCTCTGGGTTAACACCGGGGAGCTGTTTTTT. It translates to CASSFLWVNTGELFF.